Listed here is a single T cell receptor beta chain. The sample originates from a study of shared clonotypes between healthy human individuals. CDR1 is LGHNA and CDR2 is YSLEER in the germline V gene. V was clipped by 5 bases and J by 3 bases, with 6 bases between them. This CDR3 has 12 amino acids. It was across several immunoSEQ plates that each subset's genomic DNA was evenly split. Ten immunoSEQ deep assay plates served to sequence unsorted PBMC DNA. Clones were read by immunoSEQ multiplex PCR, and TCRdb kept only the in-frame ones, dropping some. The sample has some 490,000 clones, roughly 80% seen once.

V is TRBV4-3 and J is TRBJ2-3, with D unresolved. The clonotype comes from a woman aged 40 to 55 in good health. Some clones in this sample may be carry-over from other donors' samples. The sample was PBMCs. Written as DNA, the CDR3 is TGCGCCAGCAGCGTGGGGACAGATACGCAGTATTTT. Amino acid sequence: CASSVGTDTQYF.